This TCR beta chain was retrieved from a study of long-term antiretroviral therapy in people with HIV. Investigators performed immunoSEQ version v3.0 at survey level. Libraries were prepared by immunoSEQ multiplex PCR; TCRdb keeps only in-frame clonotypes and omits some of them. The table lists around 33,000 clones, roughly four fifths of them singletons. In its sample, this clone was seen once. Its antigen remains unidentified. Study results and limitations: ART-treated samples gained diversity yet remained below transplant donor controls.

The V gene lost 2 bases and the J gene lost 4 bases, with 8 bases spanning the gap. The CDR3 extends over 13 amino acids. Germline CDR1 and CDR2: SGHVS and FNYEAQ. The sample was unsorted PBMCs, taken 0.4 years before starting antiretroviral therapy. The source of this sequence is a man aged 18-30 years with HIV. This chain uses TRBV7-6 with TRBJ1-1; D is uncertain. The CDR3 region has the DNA TGTGCCAGCAGCTTAAATCACGGCACTGAAGCTTTCTTT. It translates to CASSLNHGTEAFF.